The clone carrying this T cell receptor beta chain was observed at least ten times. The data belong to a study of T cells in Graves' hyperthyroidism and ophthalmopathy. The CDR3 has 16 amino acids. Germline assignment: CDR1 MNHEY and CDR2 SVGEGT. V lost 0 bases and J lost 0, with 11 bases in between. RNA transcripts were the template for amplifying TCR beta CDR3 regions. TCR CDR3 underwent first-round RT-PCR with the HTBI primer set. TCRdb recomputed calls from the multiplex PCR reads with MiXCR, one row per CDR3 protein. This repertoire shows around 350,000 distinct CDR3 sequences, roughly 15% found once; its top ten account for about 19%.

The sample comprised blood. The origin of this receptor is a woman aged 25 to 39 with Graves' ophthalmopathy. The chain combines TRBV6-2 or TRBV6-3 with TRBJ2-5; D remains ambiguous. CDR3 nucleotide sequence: TGTGCCAGCAGTTACTCTCAGAAACAGTACCAAGAGACCCAGTACTTC. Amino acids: CASSYSQKQYQETQYF.